The source of this T cell receptor (beta chain) is a study of blood T cell repertoires in COVID-19. Study in general: Material from acute and convalescent COVID-19 was sourced from the United States, Italy and Spain.

This clone was picked up a small number of times. As originally analysed: Amplification from reference gene primers served as the basis for estimated nucleated cell counts. The protocol was immunoSEQ multiplex PCR, while the TCRdb copy is restricted to in-frame clones and leaves out a portion. The V and J calls and clone size were taken over from that table, and D and trimming were inferred from the DNA. The data show 90,000 to 100,000 clones, roughly nine tenths seen once. Germline V gives CDR1 LGHNA, CDR2 YSLEER. Trimming cost V 1 base and J 3 bases; bases outside gene matches: 11. This CDR3 spans 17 amino acids.

The sequence came from a man in his 60s with COVID-19, enrolled during active disease. The rearrangement links TRBV4-3 to TRBJ1-1; TRBD1 aligns across 7 bases. Source material: peripheral blood. For the CDR3, the DNA is TGCGCCAGCAGCCAAGGGTATATACAGGGGCTTGACACTGAAGCTTTCTTT. The encoded protein is CASSQGYIQGLDTEAFF.